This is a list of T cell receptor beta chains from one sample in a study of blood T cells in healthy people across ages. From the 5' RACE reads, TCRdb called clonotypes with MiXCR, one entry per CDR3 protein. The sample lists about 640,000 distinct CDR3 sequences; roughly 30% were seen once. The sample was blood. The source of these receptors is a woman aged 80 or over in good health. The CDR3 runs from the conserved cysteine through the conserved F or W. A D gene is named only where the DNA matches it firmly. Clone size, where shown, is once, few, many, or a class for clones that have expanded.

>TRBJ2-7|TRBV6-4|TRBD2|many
TGTGCCAGCAGTGCTGCGACTAGCGGATCCTACGGGCAGTACTTC
CASSAATSGSYGQYF
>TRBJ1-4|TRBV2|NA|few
TGTGCCAGCAGGGGGGACCTAACTAATGAAAAACTGTTTTTT
CASRGDLTNEKLFF
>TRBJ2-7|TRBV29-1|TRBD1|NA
TGCAGCGTGGGGGACAGCCTCCTGGAGCAGTACTTC
CSVGDSLLEQYF
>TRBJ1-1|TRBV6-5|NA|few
TGTGCCAGCAGTTACTCGCTAACAGGGCGTACTGAAGCTTTCTTT
CASSYSLTGRTEAFF
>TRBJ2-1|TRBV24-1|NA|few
TGTGCCACCAGTGATCCCGACAGAATTGAGCAGTTCTTC
CATSDPDRIEQFF
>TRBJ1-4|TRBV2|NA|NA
TGTGCCAGCAGTGAAGGGGGGGTTGGAGGTGAAAAACTGTTTTTT
CASSEGGVGGEKLFF
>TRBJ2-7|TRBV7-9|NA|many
TGTGCCAGCAGAGGCCGGGGTGCCCAAGACTACGAGCAGTACTTC
CASRGRGAQDYEQYF
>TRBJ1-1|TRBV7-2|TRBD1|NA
TGTGCCAGCGGAAAGACAGGGAGCGCGATTGAAGCTTTCTTT
CASGKTGSAIEAFF
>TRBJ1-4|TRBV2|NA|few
TGTGCCAGCAGTGAGTTCACCAGGGCCACGAATGAAAAACTGTTTTTT
CASSEFTRATNEKLFF
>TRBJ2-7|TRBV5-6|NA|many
TGTGCCAGCAGCTCAGTCGAAGGGACTCCCGGGTACGAGCAGTACTTC
CASSSVEGTPGYEQYF
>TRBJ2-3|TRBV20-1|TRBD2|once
TGCAGTGCTAGGGCCCTTAGCGGGAGCGCAGATACGCAGTATTTT
CSARALSGSADTQYF
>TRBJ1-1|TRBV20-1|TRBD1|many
TGCAGTGCTACGACAGGGTTGGTCACTGAAGCTTTCTTT
CSATTGLVTEAFF
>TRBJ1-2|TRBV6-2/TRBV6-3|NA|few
TGTGCCAGCAGTTACACGGGGTTTGGCTACACCTTC
CASSYTGFGYTF
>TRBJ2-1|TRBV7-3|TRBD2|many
TGTGCCAGCAGCTTAAGGGGACTAGCGGGGGACTACAATGAGCAGTTCTTC
CASSLRGLAGDYNEQFF
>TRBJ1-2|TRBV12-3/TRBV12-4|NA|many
TGTGCCAGCAGTTTAGAGGGGCCCAGGGGAAATGCTGGCTACACCTTC
CASSLEGPRGNAGYTF
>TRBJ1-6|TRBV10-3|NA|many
TGTGCCATCAGTGAACGGACGGTCGATTCACCCCTCCACTTT
CAISERTVDSPLHF
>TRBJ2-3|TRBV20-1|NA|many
TGCAGTGCTAAGCCCGGGACAGATACGCAGTATTTT
CSAKPGTDTQYF
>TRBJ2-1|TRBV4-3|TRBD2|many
TGCGCCAGCAGCCAACCTAGCGGGGACTTAACCTACAATGAGCAGTTCTTC
CASSQPSGDLTYNEQFF
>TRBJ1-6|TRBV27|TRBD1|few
TGTGCCAGCAGTTCCCGGACAGGGGTCTCCTATAATTCACCCCTCCACTTT
CASSSRTGVSYNSPLHF
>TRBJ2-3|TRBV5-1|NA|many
TGCGCCAGCGGCACCGACGGTAGCACAGATACGCAGTATTTT
CASGTDGSTDTQYF
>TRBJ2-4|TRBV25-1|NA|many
TGTGCCAGCAGTGAACAGGGAGCCAAAAACATTCAGTACTTC
CASSEQGAKNIQYF
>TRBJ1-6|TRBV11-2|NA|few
TGTGCCAGCAGCCGGGGTCCCCCACCCCTCCACTTT
CASSRGPPPLHF
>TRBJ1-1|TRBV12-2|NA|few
TGTGCAAGTCGCTTAGCGGCGCCCGACTCCATGACCACTGAAGCTTTCTTT
CASRLAAPDSMTTEAFF
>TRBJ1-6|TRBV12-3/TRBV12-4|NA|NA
TGTGCCAGCAGTTTAAAGGGCTTGGGGTCACCCCTCCACTTT
CASSLKGLGSPLHF
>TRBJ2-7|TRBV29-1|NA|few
TGCAGCGTTGAAGACAGTTACGAGCAGTACTTC
CSVEDSYEQYF
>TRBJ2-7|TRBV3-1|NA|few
TGTGCCAGCAGCGTCTACCCCGGGGCCTACGAGCAGTACTTC
CASSVYPGAYEQYF
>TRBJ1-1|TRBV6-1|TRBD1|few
TGTGCCAGCAGTGCCGGGACAGGGGGAACTGAAGCTTTCTTT
CASSAGTGGTEAFF
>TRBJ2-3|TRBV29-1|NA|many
TGCAGCGTTGCTAGCCGATACACAGATACGCAGTATTTT
CSVASRYTDTQYF
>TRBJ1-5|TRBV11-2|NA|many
TGTGCCAGCAGCTTAGTAGGGAGCAATCAGCCCCAGCATTTT
CASSLVGSNQPQHF
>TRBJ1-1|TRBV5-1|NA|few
TGCGCCAGCAGCTTGGGTAGCAGGCGGCCGTTGACTGAAGCTTTCTTT
CASSLGSRRPLTEAFF
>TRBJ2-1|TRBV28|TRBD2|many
TGTGCCAGCAGTTTGTTTTCCGGGGGGGGCTCCTACAATGAGCAGTTCTTC
CASSLFSGGGSYNEQFF
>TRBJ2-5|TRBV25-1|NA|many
TGTGCCAGCAGTGAATCAGAGACCCAGTACTTC
CASSESETQYF
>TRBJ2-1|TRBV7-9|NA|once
TGTGCCAGCAGCCTACTACTCCCCGACAGATGGGGTATACGCGATGAGCAGTTCTTC
CASSLLLPDRWGIRDEQFF
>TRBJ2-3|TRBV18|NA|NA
TGTGCCAGCTCACTTCAAGCGGCAGCCATCACAGATACGCAGTATTTT
CASSLQAAAITDTQYF
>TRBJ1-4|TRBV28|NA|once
TGTGCCAGCTCGGCTGGAAAAGAAAAACTGTTTTTT
CASSAGKEKLFF
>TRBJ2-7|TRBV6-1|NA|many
TGTGCCAGCAGACCGGACGGAGTAGCCTACGAGCAGTACTTC
CASRPDGVAYEQYF
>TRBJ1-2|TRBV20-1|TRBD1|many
TGCAGTGCTAGGACAGGGCTCCCTGGCTACACCTTC
CSARTGLPGYTF
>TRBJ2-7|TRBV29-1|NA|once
TGCAGCGTTGCGCAGACAGTGTACGAGCAGTACTTC
CSVAQTVYEQYF
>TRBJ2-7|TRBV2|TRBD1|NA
TGTGCCAGCAGAAGGGACAGGGTTTTGGGCGAGCAGTACTTC
CASRRDRVLGEQYF
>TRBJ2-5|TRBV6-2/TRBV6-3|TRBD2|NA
TGTGCCAGCAGGGAGAGCGGGGGGGCCCCCAATGAGCAGTACTTC
CASRESGGAPNEQYF
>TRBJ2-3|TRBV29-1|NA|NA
TGCAGCGTGGGGGACGGCACAGATACGCAGTATTTT
CSVGDGTDTQYF
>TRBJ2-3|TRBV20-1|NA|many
TGCAGTGCTAGATACCCCGATGGGCAGTATTTT
CSARYPDGQYF